The rows below give T cell receptor beta chains drawn from one sample of a study of metastatic and nonmetastatic thyroid tumors. TCRdb used MiXCR to call clones anew from the PCR reads. The data hold about 93,000 clones, with about 12% observed a single time. The sample taken for sequencing was blood. The receptors derive from a female donor with papillary thyroid cancer or a benign thyroid nodule (not recorded which). Some clones in this sample may be carry-over from other donors' samples. Both conserved end residues are part of each CDR3. D genes are given only for firm matches. The listing skips clone size in some rows; elsewhere it reads once, few, many or a size class.

V gene	J gene	D gene	clone size	CDR3 DNA	CDR3 protein
TRBV20-1	TRBJ1-2	NA	many	TGCAGTATCACCGACACACTTGTTTATGGCTACACCTTC	CSITDTLVYGYTF
TRBV5-1	TRBJ2-1	TRBD1	many	TGCGCCAGCAGCCCCGGACAGGGGAAAGTGGAGCAGTTCTTC	CASSPGQGKVEQFF
TRBV28	TRBJ2-1	TRBD2	many	TGTGCCAGCGATTCATACGAGGTGGGACTAAAGGAGAACCATGAGCAGTTCTTC	CASDSYEVGLKENHEQFF
TRBV7-2	TRBJ2-7	TRBD1	many	TGTGCCAGCAGCTTAGCGGGGACAGGGGCCCACGAGCAGTACTTC	CASSLAGTGAHEQYF
TRBV30	TRBJ2-5	NA	many	TGTGCGGGGGACGGGGGGCTGGGGGAGACCCAGTACTTC	CAGDGGLGETQYF
TRBV10-3	TRBJ2-1	NA	many	TGTGCCATCAGTGTGGACTTTTTTGATGAGCAGTTCTTC	CAISVDFFDEQFF
TRBV6-2/TRBV6-3	TRBJ1-2	NA	many	TGTGCCAGCAGTTCCACAGCCTATGGCTACACCTTC	CASSSTAYGYTF
TRBV11-3	TRBJ2-1	NA	NA	TGTGCCAGCAGCTCCTCAGGGGCCTACAATGAGCAGCTCTTC	CASSSSGAYNEQLF
TRBV28	TRBJ1-2	NA	many	TGTGCCAGCAGTTTTGGGGGGGATGGCTACACCTTC	CASSFGGDGYTF
TRBV12-3/TRBV12-4	TRBJ2-1	NA	many	TGTGCCAGCAGTTTACGTTCTAGTGGCGCGAGCTCCTACAATGAGCAGTTCTTC	CASSLRSSGASSYNEQFF
TRBV6-6	TRBJ2-7	NA	NA	TGTGCCAGCAGTTACTCCGCTCGAAACTCCGAGCAGTACTTC	CASSYSARNSEQYF
TRBV6-1	TRBJ2-7	TRBD1	many	TGTGCCAGCCGAAAGGCAGGGGGCGATTCCTCCTACGAGCAGTACTTC	CASRKAGGDSSYEQYF
TRBV29-1	TRBJ2-5	NA	many	TGCAGCGTAGCAGAACCGGGACGGGGACAAGAGACCCAGTACTTC	CSVAEPGRGQETQYF
TRBV6-2/TRBV6-3	TRBJ1-5	NA	NA	TGTGCCATCATTACTGGGGGCGTACAGCCCCAGCATTTT	CAIITGGVQPQHF
TRBV6-1	TRBJ1-2	NA	many	TGTGCCAGCGGTACAGGTCCCTCCTATGGCTACACCTTC	CASGTGPSYGYTF
TRBV24-1	TRBJ2-1	TRBD1	NA	TGTGCCACCAGTGGGGGCAGGACAGGGGCGTCCAATAGTGAGCAGTTCTTC	CATSGGRTGASNSEQFF
TRBV2	TRBJ2-1	TRBD2	many	TGTGCCAGCAGGTCGGGACTAGCGGGAAAATATGAGCAGTTCTTC	CASRSGLAGKYEQFF
TRBV28	TRBJ1-6	NA	many	TGTGCCAGCAGTACCACCCTCGGAACCGGGACACTGGGGGGACCCCTCCACTTT	CASSTTLGTGTLGGPLHF
TRBV27	TRBJ1-6	TRBD1	many	TGTGCCAGCAGTGTCCGGGACAGGGGTAATTCACCCCTCCACTTT	CASSVRDRGNSPLHF
TRBV5-4	TRBJ1-2	NA	many	TGTGCCAACAAGGACAGTGGAAAAGGAGGCTACACCTTC	CANKDSGKGGYTF
TRBV29-1	TRBJ2-1	TRBD1	few	TGCAGCGTTGAAGAAGGGACAGGGGCTTACAATGAGCAGTTCTTC	CSVEEGTGAYNEQFF
TRBV27	TRBJ1-1	TRBD1	NA	TGTGCCAGCAAACCCGGGACAGCGTCGTGTGAAGCTTTCTTT	CASKPGTASCEAFF
TRBV10-2	TRBJ2-2	TRBD2	NA	TGCGCCAGTAAAACCCCGGGACTAGCGGGAGTACACACCGGGGAGCTGTTTTTT	CASKTPGLAGVHTGELFF
TRBV12-3/TRBV12-4	TRBJ2-3	NA	many	TGTGCCGGCAGTTTCATCATGGGGGGACACAACACAGATACGCAGTATTTT	CAGSFIMGGHNTDTQYF
TRBV19	TRBJ2-1	NA	many	TGTGCCAGTAGTACTGTGGATAAAATCTACAATGAGCAGTTCTTC	CASSTVDKIYNEQFF
TRBV5-6	TRBJ2-7	NA	many	TGTGCCAGCAGCTTTGGCGATACGTCCTCCTACGAGCAGTACTTC	CASSFGDTSSYEQYF
TRBV5-1	TRBJ2-3	TRBD1	many	TGCGCCAGCAACAGAGACAGGGTTGGAGATACGCAGTATTTT	CASNRDRVGDTQYF
TRBV19	TRBJ1-2	NA	many	TGTGCCAGTAGTCCCGCAGGGTTCAACTATGGCTACACCTTC	CASSPAGFNYGYTF
TRBV15	TRBJ1-2	TRBD1	many	TGTGCCACCAGCAGAGGTAGGCCAGGGGGAGGCCTTGGCTACACCTTC	CATSRGRPGGGLGYTF
TRBV20-1	TRBJ2-7	TRBD2	many	TGCAGTGCTAATCCGACCGACCGGGGGACTAGCAGTCTCTACGAGCAGTACTTC	CSANPTDRGTSSLYEQYF
TRBV9	TRBJ1-1	TRBD1	NA	TGTGCCAGCAGCTTCGGACAGGCGGGTACTGAAGCTTTCTTT	CASSFGQAGTEAFF
TRBV5-1	TRBJ1-1	NA	many	TGCGCCAGCAGCTTGGGGGGGGCGCGGACTGAAGCTTTCTTT	CASSLGGARTEAFF
TRBV7-2	TRBJ2-5	TRBD2	many	TGTGCCAGCAGCTCGGGACTAGCGGGAGGACAGGGCGAGACCCAGTACTTC	CASSSGLAGGQGETQYF
TRBV18	TRBJ2-4	TRBD2	many	TGTGCCAGCTCGGGGGTTAGCGGGATAGCCAAAAACATTCAGTACTTC	CASSGVSGIAKNIQYF
TRBV27	TRBJ2-7	TRBD1	many	TGTGCCAGTCGACTTTCGGGACAGAGGATCTACGAGCAGTACTTC	CASRLSGQRIYEQYF
TRBV7-9	TRBJ2-7	NA	many	TGTGCCAGCAGCACCGGGGACGGCCGCTCCTACGAGCAGTACTTC	CASSTGDGRSYEQYF
TRBV2	TRBJ2-1	TRBD1	many	TGTGCCAGCAGGGGACAGGGGAGGAATGAGCAGTTCTTC	CASRGQGRNEQFF
TRBV14	TRBJ2-7	NA	many	TGTGCCAGCAGCCTCGAGGACGGGGCACCTTACGAGCAGTACTTC	CASSLEDGAPYEQYF
TRBV4-2	TRBJ2-6	TRBD1	many	TGTGCCAGCAGCCCCAGGACAGGGCCAGCCTCTGGGGCCAACGTCCTGACTTTC	CASSPRTGPASGANVLTF
TRBV5-6	TRBJ1-1	TRBD1	many	TGTGCCAGCAGCCAAGGGACAGGGGCGCCTACTGAAGCTTTCTTT	CASSQGTGAPTEAFF
TRBV6-2/TRBV6-3	TRBJ2-7	TRBD1	many	TGTGCCAGCAGCCCAGTGGGACAGGGAAGTTACGAGCAGTACTTC	CASSPVGQGSYEQYF
TRBV11-2	TRBJ1-1	NA	many	TGTGCCAGCAGCTTAGTGAGACAAAACACTGAAGCTTTCTTT	CASSLVRQNTEAFF
TRBV28	TRBJ1-5	TRBD1	few	TGTGCCAGCACACAGGGGGCCTTCAATCAGCCCCAGCATTTT	CASTQGAFNQPQHF
TRBV27	TRBJ2-7	NA	few	TGTGCCAGCAGTTTGAAAGGATGGGCAGACTACGAGCAGTACTTC	CASSLKGWADYEQYF
TRBV6-7	TRBJ2-1	NA	many	TGTGCCAGCCGAGGCGGGCACTACAATGAGCAGTTCTTC	CASRGGHYNEQFF
TRBV9	TRBJ2-1	NA	many	TGTGCCAGCAACTCTAACATGGGACACTCGAGCTCCTACAATGAGCAGTTCTTC	CASNSNMGHSSSYNEQFF